The rows below give T cell receptor beta chains drawn from one sample of a study of shared clonotypes between healthy human individuals. Some clones are missing from TCRdb's copy, which holds only in-frame ones; the method was immunoSEQ multiplex PCR. The table has about 680,000 clones, approximately 75% seen once. Sequenced: memory CD4+ T cells sorted from blood. Every receptor here comes from a woman between 25 and 40 years old in good health. The CDR3 runs from the conserved cysteine through the conserved F or W. Each record gives: J gene, clone size, V gene, D gene, CDR3 protein, CDR3 DNA. The D gene is left open where the match is weak. Clone size is given for some rows only: seen once, a few or many times, or a class if the clone is expanded.

>TRBJ1-5|.|TRBV18|TRBD1
CASSPRTGDNQPQHF
TGTGCCAGCTCACCCCGGACAGGGGACAATCAGCCCCAGCATTTT
>TRBJ1-5|.|TRBV2|.
CASRQNSNQPQHF
TGTGCCAGCAGACAGAATAGCAATCAGCCCCAGCATTTT
>TRBJ2-2|.|TRBV5-1|.
CASSLVLGAGTYTGELFF
TGCGCCAGCAGCTTGGTCTTGGGGGCAGGGACTTACACCGGGGAGCTGTTTTTT
>TRBJ1-1|.|TRBV9|.
CASSVLSVSTEAFF
TGTGCCAGCAGCGTCCTCTCGGTTAGCACTGAAGCTTTCTTT
>TRBJ1-5|.|TRBV4-1|TRBD1
CASSRDPGGSNQPQHF
TGCGCCAGCAGCCGAGATCCAGGGGGTAGCAATCAGCCCCAGCATTTT
>TRBJ2-1|.|TRBV28|TRBD2
CASSFFLSGLAGMYNEQFF
TGTGCCAGCAGTTTCTTTCTAAGCGGTCTAGCGGGGATGTACAATGAGCAGTTCTTC
>TRBJ2-7|.|TRBV30|TRBD2
CAWSPGLAGRYEQYF
TGTGCCTGGAGCCCGGGACTAGCGGGAAGATACGAGCAGTACTTC
>TRBJ2-3|.|TRBV5-1|TRBD2
CASRREAESTDTQYF
TGCGCCAGCAGACGGGAGGCGGAAAGCACAGATACGCAGTATTTT
>TRBJ2-7|.|TRBV4-2|.
CASSQVGRNTYEQYF
TGTGCCAGCAGCCAAGTTGGACGGAACACCTACGAGCAGTACTTC
>TRBJ2-3|.|TRBV2|TRBD1
CASSGGTGVTDTQYF
TGTGCCAGCAGCGGGGGGACAGGGGTGACAGATACGCAGTATTTT
>TRBJ1-5|.|TRBV4-1|.
CASSQREGQPQHF
TGCGCCAGCAGCCAAAGAGAGGGTCAGCCCCAGCATTTT
>TRBJ1-2|.|TRBV28|.
CASSSPAANYGYTF
TGTGCCAGCAGTTCGCCGGCAGCTAACTATGGCTACACCTTC
>TRBJ2-1|once|TRBV2|.
CASRGGLHYNEQFF
TGTGCCAGCAGGGGTGGTCTGCATTACAATGAGCAGTTCTTC
>TRBJ1-1|.|TRBV19|TRBD1
CASTQTGDATEAFF
TGTGCCAGTACCCAGACAGGGGATGCGACTGAAGCTTTCTTT
>TRBJ2-1|.|TRBV4-1|.
CASSQDDLGTYNEQFF
TGCGCCAGCAGCCAAGATGACCTGGGGACCTACAATGAGCAGTTCTTC
>TRBJ2-2|.|TRBV29-1|TRBD1
CSVSPGGAGTGELFF
TGCAGCGTTTCTCCAGGGGGCGCGGGGACCGGGGAGCTGTTTTTT
>TRBJ2-6|.|TRBV10-3|TRBD2
CAISNLAGVGAGANVLTF
TGTGCCATCAGCAATTTAGCGGGAGTGGGGGCTGGGGCCAACGTCCTGACTTTC
>TRBJ2-3|.|TRBV5-4|.
CASSLGGEDTQYF
TGTGCCAGCAGCTTGGGAGGCGAGGATACGCAGTATTTT
>TRBJ2-5|.|TRBV4-2|TRBD1
CASSLDRVVETQYF
TGTGCCAGCAGCCTAGACAGGGTTGTCGAGACCCAGTACTTC
>TRBJ1-1|.|TRBV18|TRBD1
CASTSQGAVAEAFF
TGTGCCAGCACCTCACAGGGGGCTGTGGCTGAAGCTTTCTTT
>TRBJ2-1|.|TRBV4-2|.
CASSQNWNEQFF
TGTGCCAGCAGCCAAAACTGGAATGAGCAGTTCTTC
>TRBJ2-1|.|TRBV19|.
CASGTDYNEQFF
TGTGCCAGTGGGACTGACTACAATGAGCAGTTCTTC
>TRBJ2-1|.|TRBV4-1|TRBD1
CASSLTTTGNSYNEQFF
TGCGCCAGCAGCCTCACCACGACAGGGAATTCCTACAATGAGCAGTTCTTC
>TRBJ2-1|.|TRBV5-6|TRBD1
CASSLGTGGEQFF
TGTGCCAGCAGCTTGGGGACAGGTGGTGAGCAGTTCTTC
>TRBJ2-3|.|TRBV11-3|.
CASSLRGSSPDTQYF
TGTGCCAGCAGCTTAAGGGGAAGTAGCCCAGATACGCAGTATTTT
>TRBJ1-5|.|TRBV15|.
CATSRDRGSGQPQHF
TGTGCCACCAGCAGAGATAGGGGTTCGGGGCAGCCCCAGCATTTT
>TRBJ1-2|.|TRBV19|.
CASSSQDNYGYTF
TGTGCCAGTAGTTCTCAGGATAACTATGGCTACACCTTC
>TRBJ2-1|.|TRBV7-9|.
CASSAKWTDSSSYNEQFF
TGTGCCAGCAGCGCGAAGTGGACTGATAGCTCCTCTTACAATGAGCAGTTCTTC
>TRBJ2-5|.|TRBV28|.
CASSLQTGERGETQYF
TGTGCCAGCAGTTTGCAAACAGGGGAGCGGGGTGAGACCCAGTACTTC
>TRBJ1-2|.|TRBV29-1|.
CSVGAGSYGYTF
TGCAGCGTTGGGGCAGGATCGTATGGCTACACCTTC
>TRBJ2-2|.|TRBV25-1|.
CASSLNWPGELFF
TGTGCCAGCAGTCTTAATTGGCCCGGGGAGCTGTTTTTT
>TRBJ2-1|.|TRBV4-1|TRBD2
CASSQELAGTSYNEQFF
TGCGCCAGCAGCCAAGAATTGGCCGGGACTAGCTACAATGAGCAGTTCTTC
>TRBJ2-2|few|TRBV11-2|.
CASSPGAGTGELFF
TGTGCCAGCAGCCCGGGGGCAGGGACCGGGGAGCTGTTTTTT
>TRBJ1-1|.|TRBV6-5|TRBD1
CASTRKQGAYTEAFF
TGTGCCAGCACTCGAAAACAGGGGGCTTACACTGAAGCTTTCTTT
>TRBJ2-1|.|TRBV5-1|.
CASEESGFGSYNEQFF
TGCGCCAGCGAGGAAAGCGGGTTCGGGTCCTACAATGAGCAGTTCTTC
>TRBJ1-6|.|TRBV14|TRBD1
CASSNRQGAPLHF
TGTGCCAGCAGCAACCGACAGGGAGCACCCCTCCACTTT
>TRBJ2-2|.|TRBV9|TRBD2
CASSVLWAGDGELFF
TGTGCCAGCAGCGTATTATGGGCGGGGGACGGGGAGCTGTTTTTT
>TRBJ2-5|.|TRBV28|.
CASSFLTREETQYF
TGTGCCAGCAGTTTTCTGACCAGGGAAGAGACCCAGTACTTC
>TRBJ2-2|.|TRBV9|TRBD2
CASSVGLAGGFSGELFF
TGTGCCAGCAGCGTAGGCTTGGCGGGAGGATTCTCCGGGGAGCTGTTTTTT
>TRBJ2-7|once|TRBV18|TRBD1
CASSPRNSDRGNIYEQYF
TGTGCCAGCTCACCACGAAATTCGGACAGGGGGAATATATACGAGCAGTACTTC
>TRBJ1-3|many|TRBV11-2|TRBD1
CASSLAPAGGSGNTIYF
TGTGCCAGCAGCTTAGCCCCGGCAGGGGGTTCTGGAAACACCATATATTTT
>TRBJ2-5|.|TRBV15|TRBD2
CATSRVPSGVQETQYF
TGTGCCACCAGCAGAGTGCCTAGCGGGGTCCAAGAGACCCAGTACTTC
>TRBJ2-1|few|TRBV19|.
CASSRNDEQFF
TGTGCCAGTAGCCGCAATGATGAGCAGTTCTTC
>TRBJ1-1|.|TRBV2|.
CASSREDGANTEAFF
TGTGCCAGCAGTAGGGAGGATGGGGCGAACACTGAAGCTTTCTTT
>TRBJ1-1|.|TRBV5-8|.
CASSKTRGLNTEAFF
TGTGCCAGCAGCAAGACCCGGGGCCTGAACACTGAAGCTTTCTTT
>TRBJ1-3|.|TRBV19|.
CASTEPMGRISGNTIYF
TGTGCCAGTACCGAGCCGATGGGACGGATCTCTGGAAACACCATATATTTT
>TRBJ2-7|.|TRBV11-2|.
CASRDWRFYEQYF
TGTGCCAGCCGGGACTGGCGGTTCTACGAGCAGTACTTC
>TRBJ2-3|.|TRBV7-2|TRBD2
CASSFTRLAADTQYF
TGTGCCAGCAGCTTTACGCGACTAGCGGCAGATACGCAGTATTTT
>TRBJ1-5|.|TRBV7-9|.
CASSLDRAGVRQPQHF
TGTGCCAGCAGCTTAGACAGGGCAGGGGTTCGTCAGCCCCAGCATTTT
>TRBJ1-3|.|TRBV19|.
CASRRTGSGNTIYF
TGTGCCAGTAGGCGTACAGGCTCTGGAAACACCATATATTTT
>TRBJ2-2|.|TRBV5-1|TRBD2
CASSLGLAATNTGELFF
TGCGCCAGCAGCTTGGGACTAGCGGCAACGAACACCGGGGAGCTGTTTTTT
>TRBJ1-3|.|TRBV27|.
CASSGTGLSGNTIYF
TGTGCCAGCAGTGGAACAGGACTCTCTGGAAACACCATATATTTT
>TRBJ2-7|.|TRBV7-2|TRBD2
CASSSTSGGPYEQYF
TGTGCCAGCAGCTCGACCAGCGGGGGCCCCTACGAGCAGTACTTC
>TRBJ1-5|few|TRBV2|TRBD1
CASSTGGGNQPQHF
TGTGCCAGCTCCACAGGGGGTGGCAATCAGCCCCAGCATTTT
>TRBJ2-1|.|TRBV5-1|.
CASSLSTASYNEQFF
TGCGCCAGCAGCTTGTCAACGGCTTCCTACAATGAGCAGTTCTTC